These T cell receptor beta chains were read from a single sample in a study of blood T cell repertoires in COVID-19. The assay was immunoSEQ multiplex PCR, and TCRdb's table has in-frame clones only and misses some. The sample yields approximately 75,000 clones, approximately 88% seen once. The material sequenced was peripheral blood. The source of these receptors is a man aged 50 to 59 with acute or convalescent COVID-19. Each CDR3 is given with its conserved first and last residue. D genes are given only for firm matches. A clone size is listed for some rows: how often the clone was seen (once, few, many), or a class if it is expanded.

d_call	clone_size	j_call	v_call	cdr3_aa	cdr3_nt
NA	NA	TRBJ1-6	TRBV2	CASGEGRRNSPLHF	TGTGCCAGCGGGGAGGGACGGCGGAATTCACCCCTCCACTTT
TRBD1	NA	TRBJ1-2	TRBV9	CASSVLGQGDYGYTF	TGTGCCAGCAGCGTACTCGGACAGGGAGACTATGGCTACACCTTC
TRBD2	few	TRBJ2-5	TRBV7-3	CASSPTGTSGKETQYF	TGTGCCAGCAGCCCCACCGGGACTAGCGGTAAAGAGACCCAGTACTTC
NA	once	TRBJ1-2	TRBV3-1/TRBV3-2	CASSQDMASDLGYTF	TGTGCCAGCAGCCAAGATATGGCGTCGGACTTGGGCTACACCTTC
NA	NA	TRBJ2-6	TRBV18	CASSPPNTRSSGANVLTF	TGTGCCAGCTCACCACCGAACACCCGAAGCTCTGGGGCCAACGTCCTGACTTTC
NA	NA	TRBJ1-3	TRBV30	CAWKGEGNTIYF	TGTGCCTGGAAGGGAGAAGGAAACACCATATATTTT
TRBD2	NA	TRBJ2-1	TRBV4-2	CASSLSRGGLSYNEQFF	TGTGCCAGCAGCCTGTCGCGGGGGGGCTTATCCTACAATGAGCAGTTCTTC
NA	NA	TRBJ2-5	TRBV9	CASSVGGSRQETQYF	TGTGCCAGCAGCGTAGGAGGTAGTAGACAAGAGACCCAGTACTTC
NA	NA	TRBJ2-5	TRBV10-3	CAISEGHSSAETQYF	TGTGCCATCAGTGAAGGACACTCCTCTGCGGAGACCCAGTACTTC
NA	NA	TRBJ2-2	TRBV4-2	CASSQAGRDLNTGELFF	TGTGCCAGCAGCCAAGCGGGACGGGACTTGAACACCGGGGAGCTGTTTTTT
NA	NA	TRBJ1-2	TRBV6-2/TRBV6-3	CASSYLDRTYGYTF	TGTGCCAGCAGTTACCTTGACAGGACCTATGGCTACACCTTC
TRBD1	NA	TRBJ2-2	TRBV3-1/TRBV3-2	CASSQPTGTNTGELFF	TGTGCCAGCAGCCAACCGACAGGGACGAACACCGGGGAGCTGTTTTTT
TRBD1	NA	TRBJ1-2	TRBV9	CASSEGQGPYGYTF	TGTGCCAGCAGCGAGGGACAGGGACCCTATGGCTACACCTTC
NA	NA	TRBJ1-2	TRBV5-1	CASRNLEGGYGYTF	TGCGCCAGCAGGAACTTGGAGGGTGGCTATGGCTACACCTTC
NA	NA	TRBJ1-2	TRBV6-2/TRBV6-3	CASSYPRGLGDGYTF	TGTGCCAGCAGTTACCCGAGGGGACTCGGGGATGGCTACACCTTC
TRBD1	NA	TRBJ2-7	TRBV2	CASSPGQGVYEQYF	TGTGCCAGCAGTCCCGGACAGGGCGTCTACGAGCAGTACTTC
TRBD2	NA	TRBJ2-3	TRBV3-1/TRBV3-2	CASSQTRASGRSTDTQYF	TGTGCCAGCAGCCAAACTCGGGCTAGCGGAAGAAGCACAGATACGCAGTATTTT
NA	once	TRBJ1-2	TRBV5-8	CASSLEVPRVYGYTF	TGTGCCAGCAGCTTAGAGGTACCCAGGGTCTATGGCTACACCTTC
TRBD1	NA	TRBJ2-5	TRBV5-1	CASSLGTGSETQYF	TGCGCCAGCAGCTTGGGGACAGGGTCTGAGACCCAGTACTTC
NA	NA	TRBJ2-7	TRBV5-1	CASSFGGARGYEQYF	TGCGCCAGCAGCTTCGGGGGAGCGAGAGGCTACGAGCAGTACTTC
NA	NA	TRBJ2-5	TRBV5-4	CASSLDPGEETQYF	TGTGCCAGCAGTCTGGACCCGGGGGAAGAGACCCAGTACTTC
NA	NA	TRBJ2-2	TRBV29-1	CSVDAKTGELFF	TGCAGCGTTGACGCTAAGACCGGGGAGCTGTTTTTT
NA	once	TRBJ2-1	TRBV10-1	CASSESADVSYSSYNEQFF	TGCGCCAGCAGTGAGTCAGCGGACGTTTCTTATAGCTCCTACAATGAGCAGTTCTTC
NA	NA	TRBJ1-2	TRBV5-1	CASSLGSYGYTF	TGCGCCAGCAGCTTGGGTAGCTATGGCTACACCTTC